The 25 T cell receptor beta chains given below trace back to one sample, sequenced in a study of CD8+CD57+ T cells in acquired aplastic anemia. Sequenced patients had shown CD8+CD57+ cell expansion by flow cytometry. Investigators profiled TCR beta VDJ and CDR3 from genomic DNA template. Each CDR3 protein is one row after TCRdb ran MiXCR on the reads. The sample lists some 120,000 distinct CDR3 sequences, approximately 36% occurring once. Sequenced material: sorted CD4+, CD8+, or CD8+CD57+ T cells (not recorded which) from PBMCs. The receptors derive from a human donor with aplastic anemia.

Of note for this clonotype: One end of the junction does not line up with germline, which may come from a read error. J is TRBJ2-2 and V is TRBV4-1; D not resolved. Germline values: CDR1 MGHRA, CDR2 YSYEKL. The length of the CDR3 is 14 residues. CDR3 DNA: TGTGCCAGCAGCCCGTCCGCGAACACCGGGGAGCTGTTTTTT. Protein sequence: CASSPSANTGELFF.

The J gene is TRBJ2-2, the V gene TRBV6-2 or TRBV6-3, with TRBD2 matching 9 bases. The CDR3 spans 13 residues. The trim removed 7 bases at V and 3 bases at J, leaving 0 bases unmatched. CDR1 is MNHEY and CDR2 is SVGEGT in the germline V gene. CDR3 sequence: CASKRGDTGELFF. The CDR3 DNA follows: TGTGCCAGCAAGCGGGGGGACACCGGGGAGCTGTTTTTT.

This clonotype was counted a few times. The gene calls are TRBV27 and TRBJ2-7; 10 nucleotides agree with TRBD1. This CDR3 region has 15 residues. The germline gives CDR1 MNHEY, CDR2 SMNVEV (reference sequence). The trim removed 3 bases at V and 2 bases at J, leaving 4 bases unmatched. CDR3 nucleotide sequence: TGTGCCAGCAGTTTCTTGGGACAGGGGACCTACGAGCAGTACTTC. Its translation is CASSFLGQGTYEQYF.

This clonotype was recorded many times. The chain uses TRBV20-1 and TRBJ2-7; D may be TRBD2 (5 bases). Per the germline V gene, CDR1 is DFQATT and CDR2 is SNEGSKA (reference sequence). This CDR3 contains 13 residues. V was shortened by 3 bases and J by 3 bases, with 12 bases between the two germline ends. Here the CDR3 DNA reads TGCAGTGCTAGTCCCGGTGAGGGCTACGAGCAGTACTTC. Amino acid sequence: CSASPGEGYEQYF.

The rearrangement uses TRBV10-3 and TRBJ1-2; D is undetermined. Trimming removed 11 bases from V and 0 bases from J, with 16 bases in between. Germline assignment: CDR1 ENHRY and CDR2 SYGVKD. The CDR3 extends over 14 amino acids. The CDR3 here is CAGSLRQTNYGYTF. The CDR3 DNA sequence: TGTGCCGGCAGTTTGCGGCAGACTAACTATGGCTACACCTTC.

As regards this clonotype: This clone may be a read error of a much larger clone one base away. The chain has TRBV10-3 and TRBJ1-2; D remains ambiguous. CDR3 length: 15 amino acids. The germline CDR1 and CDR2 sequences are ENHRY and SYGVKD. V dropped 6 bases and J dropped 5 bases, with 19 bases sitting between them. CDR3 nucleotide sequence: TGTGCCATCAGACGACCGGTAGCGAAGCAGTATGGCTACACCTTC. Protein: CAIRRPVAKQYGYTF.

There are many counts of this clonotype. J is TRBJ2-7 and V is TRBV7-8, with TRBD1 matching 7 bases. With V trimmed by 4 bases and J by 5 bases, 8 bases remained unmatched. The CDR3 runs to 14 residues. Germline values: CDR1 SGHVS, CDR2 FQNEAQ. CDR3 loop: CASSSPGQFDEQYF. The CDR3 nucleotides are TGTGCCAGCAGCTCCCCGGGACAGTTCGACGAGCAGTACTTC.

This clonotype was seen ten or more times. In DNA form, the CDR3 reads TGTGCCAGCAGTTACTCGGAGACAGGGAGCTATGGCTACACCTTC. Translating gives CASSYSETGSYGYTF. The chain combines TRBV6-5 with TRBJ1-2; TRBD1 matches at 7 bases. The germline V gene has CDR1 MNHEY and CDR2 SVGAGI. The CDR3 sequence is 15 residues long. Germline trimming cut 0 bases from V and 4 bases from J; bases unmatched to any gene: 5.

This clonotype was recorded only once. This chain uses TRBV28 with TRBJ2-3; possible D gene TRBD2, 5 bases. Germline V gene sequence: CDR1 MDHEN, CDR2 SYDVKM. Trimming cost V 4 bases and J 4 bases, with 18 bases left between them. This CDR3 is 16 amino acids long. CDR3 nucleotide sequence: TGTGCCAGCAGTTCCCTGCTTTCGGGGAGTTCAGATACGCAGTATTTT. Its protein product is CASSSLLSGSSDTQYF.

The V call is TRBV19, the J call TRBJ2-2; D is possibly TRBD1 (6 bases). The germline V gene encodes CDR1 LNHDA and CDR2 SQIVND (reference sequence). Trimming stripped 5 bases from V and 6 bases from J, with 10 bases between. The CDR3 is 13 amino acids. CDR3: CASSHRAAGELFF. The CDR3 DNA is TGTGCCAGTAGTCACAGGGCGGCCGGGGAGCTGTTTTTT. The full variable domain, completed using reference TRBV19 and TRBJ2-2, is DGGITQSPKYLFRKEGQNVTLSCEQNLNHDAMYWYRQDPGQGLRLIYYSQIVNDFQKGDIAEGYSVSREKKESFPLTVTSAQKNPTAFYLCASSHRAAGELFFGEGSRLTVL.

J is TRBJ2-2 and V is TRBV24-1; 8 positions match TRBD1. The CDR3 covers 13 residues. Trimming cost V 10 bases and J 6 bases; bases outside gene matches: 6. Germline V gene sequence: CDR1 KGHDR, CDR2 SFDVKD. For the CDR3, the DNA is TGTGCCACGGAGACAGGGGATTCCGGGGAGCTGTTTTTT. It codes for CATETGDSGELFF.

This clonotype was recorded at least ten times. The chain couples TRBV15 to TRBJ2-2; the D gene is possibly TRBD1 (6 bases). The germline V and J ends were trimmed by 6 bases and 9 bases, with 14 bases remaining between them. Per the germline V gene, CDR1 is LNHNV and CDR2 is YYDKDF (reference sequence). The CDR3 is made up of 13 amino acids. This chain's CDR3 is CATRRGRGRELFF. The CDR3 DNA sequence: TGTGCCACCAGGAGGGGCAGGGGCCGGGAGCTGTTTTTT.

The rearrangement joins TRBV11-2 to TRBJ2-2; D unresolved. Germline V gives CDR1 SGHAT, CDR2 FQNNGV. The CDR3 length is 15 residues. V lost 0 bases to trimming and J lost 7 bases, with 12 bases between them. The CDR3 region is CASSLDSPSDGELFF. The CDR3 DNA reads as TGTGCCAGCAGCTTAGATAGCCCTTCTGACGGGGAGCTGTTTTTT. Based on the CDR3 plus reference TRBV11-2 and TRBJ2-2, the full variable domain is EAGVAQSPRYKIIEKRQSVAFWCNPISGHATLYWYQQILGQGPKLLIQFQNNGVVDDSQLPKDRFSAERLKGVDSTLKIQPAKLEDSAVYLCASSLDSPSDGELFFGEGSRLTVL.

As concerns this clonotype: A much more abundant neighbour one base away suggests this may be a read error. This chain links TRBV11-2 with TRBJ1-1, with D perhaps TRBD1 (5 bases). The CDR3 runs to 17 residues. Trimming took 2 bases from V and 4 from J, leaving 20 bases between them. Germline lookup yields CDR1 SGHAT and CDR2 FQNNGV. DNA for the CDR3: TGTGCCAGCAGCTTAAAGGCGGACAAGGGATGGAGCACTGAAGCTTTCTTT. Translated, it gives CASSLKADKGWSTEAFF.

This clonotype was picked up many times. The chain joins TRBV7-3 to TRBJ2-2, with 8 bases that match TRBD1. Germline values: CDR1 SGHTA, CDR2 FQGTGA. V lost 2 bases to trimming and J lost 6 bases; unmatched junction nucleotides: 5. This CDR3 is built from 15 residues. CDR3 DNA sequence: TGTGCCAGCAGCTTAGGACAGGGTCGGGCCGGGGAGCTGTTTTTT. Protein: CASSLGQGRAGELFF.

In its sample, this clonotype was seen many times. The CDR3 sequence is CASSEAPGLYEQYV. The CDR3 DNA reads TGTGCCAGCAGTGAAGCGCCGGGGCTCTACGAGCAGTACGTC. The rearrangement uses TRBV6-1 and TRBJ2-7, with D perhaps matching TRBD1 or TRBD2 (5 bases each). The CDR3 is 14 amino acids. V lost 0 bases to trimming and J lost 3 bases, with 9 bases between them. Germline CDR1 MNHNS, CDR2 SASEGT.

This clonotype has ten or more counts. The chain combines TRBV7-9 with TRBJ1-6; perhaps TRBD1 as D (6 bases). Between the trimmed V and J ends, which lost 5 bases and 7 bases, there was a span of 18 bases. Germline V gives CDR1 SEHNR, CDR2 FQNEAQ (reference sequence). This CDR3 has 16 amino acids. CDR3 sequence reads: CASSPRGGAGNSPLHF. The CDR3 bases are TGTGCCAGCAGCCCGAGGGGGGGGGCTGGGAATTCACCCCTCCACTTT.

The gene calls are TRBV15 and TRBJ1-2; TRBD1 might be the D (5 bases). Germline CDR1 and CDR2: LNHNV and YYDKDF (reference sequence). The CDR3 covers 14 residues. V dropped 0 bases and J dropped 6 bases, with 11 bases sitting between them. CDR3 amino acids: CATSREWLQDGYTF. The CDR3, as DNA: TGTGCCACCAGCAGAGAATGGTTACAGGATGGCTACACCTTC.

With respect to this clonotype: At one end, the junction sequence differs from germline, possibly due to a read error. The rearrangement joins TRBV2 to TRBJ1-3; possible D gene TRBD1, 5 bases. Germline V gene sequence: CDR1 SNHLY, CDR2 FYNNEI. The CDR3 has 14 amino acids. The DNA of the CDR3 is TGTGTCAGCACGAGGGCAGGGACTGGAAACACCATATATTTT. This gives the protein CVSTRAGTGNTIYF.

The CDR3 bases are TGTGCCAGCAGCGGGATTGGGGGGCAGAACACTGAAGCTTTCTTT. This sequence encodes CASSGIGGQNTEAFF. The gene calls are TRBV5-5 and TRBJ1-1; a weak D match, TRBD1 (6 bases). CDR1 is SGHKS, CDR2 YYEKEE, per germline (reference sequence). The CDR3 loop spans 15 amino acids. Trimming cost V 4 bases and J 1 base, with 14 bases left between them. Drawing the rest from reference TRBV5-5 and TRBJ1-1, the complete variable domain is DAGVTQSPTHLIKTRGQQVTLRCSPISGHKSVSWYQQVLGQGPQFIFQYYEKEERGRGNFPDRFSARQFPNYSSELNVNALLLGDSALYLCASSGIGGQNTEAFFGQGTRLTVV.

The chain recombines TRBV10-3 with TRBJ1-2, with TRBD1 matching 7 bases. CDR3 length: 12 amino acids. Unmatched junction bases numbered 5, after V lost 7 bases and J lost 6 bases. From germline, CDR1 is ENHRY and CDR2 SYGVKD. CDR3 bases: TGTGCCATCACCAAGGACAGGAATGGCTACACCTTC. It yields the protein CAITKDRNGYTF.

This clonotype was observed a few times. This sequence joins TRBV25-1 and TRBJ2-7; weak D call: TRBD2 (6 bases). V was cut by 3 bases and J by 0 bases, with 9 bases left in between. CDR1 is MGHDK and CDR2 is SYGVNS in the germline V gene. This CDR3 is built from 14 residues. CDR3 protein: CASSETGVSYEQYF. The CDR3, as DNA: TGTGCCAGCAGTGAGACGGGGGTCTCCTACGAGCAGTACTTC.

J is TRBJ2-7 and V is TRBV29-1; no reliable D call. CDR3 length: 12 amino acids. Germline V CDR1 and CDR2: SQVTM, ANQGSEA. Trimming took 3 bases from V and 5 from J, leaving 11 bases between them. The CDR3 sequence is CSVDSGLDEQYF. CDR3 nucleotide sequence: TGCAGCGTTGATTCCGGGTTGGACGAGCAGTACTTC.

This clonotype was seen ten or more times. This chain joins TRBV9 and TRBJ2-2; D possibly corresponds to TRBD1 (5 bases). Trimming left V 0 bases short and J 3 bases short, with 9 bases between. The CDR3 runs 15 residues. Germline V CDR1 and CDR2: SGDLS, YYNGEE. DNA of the CDR3: TGTGCCAGCAGCGTAGCTGACAGCCACACCGGGGAGCTGTTTTTT. It translates to CASSVADSHTGELFF.

As regards this clonotype: A much larger clone sits a single nucleotide away, making a read error possible. The chain recombines TRBV6-1 with TRBJ1-5, with D maybe TRBD1 (5 bases). Germline CDR1 and CDR2: MNHNS and SASEGT. Between the trimmed V and J ends, which lost 4 bases and 3 bases, there was a span of 10 bases. This CDR3 contains 14 residues. This CDR3 reads CASSVRGFNQPQHF. The CDR3 nucleotides read TGTGCCAGCAGTGTACGGGGCTTCAATCAGCCCCAGCATTTT.